A selection of T cell receptor beta chains follows, all from one sample in a study of blood T cell repertoires in COVID-19. The assay was immunoSEQ multiplex PCR, and TCRdb's table has in-frame clones only and misses some. The table records around 200,000 clones, 87% of them present only once. The sample consisted of peripheral blood. Source of these receptors: a man aged 55 to 70 who had recovered from COVID-19. Both conserved end residues are trimmed from each CDR3. Fields, in order: clone size, J gene, V gene, CDR3 protein. Clone size, where shown, is once, few, many, or a class for clones that have expanded.

. | TRBJ1-4 | TRBV28 | ASSKGGEGEKLF
. | TRBJ2-2 | TRBV30 | AWSTPGPGPELF
. | TRBJ2-7 | TRBV6-2/TRBV6-3 | ASSAPSGNYEQY
once | TRBJ1-5 | TRBV2 | ASSPTRGGSNQPQH
. | TRBJ1-1 | TRBV10-3 | AISGQGNTEAF
. | TRBJ1-1 | TRBV5-1 | ASTTTPVPADTEAF
. | TRBJ1-2 | TRBV28 | ASSLGQRRGYT
. | TRBJ1-3 | TRBV7-9 | ASSSPDMTGNTIY
. | TRBJ2-3 | TRBV5-4 | ASSSGQGVTDTQY
. | TRBJ2-7 | TRBV5-1 | ASSLYADRGGEQY
once | TRBJ1-4 | TRBV30 | AWSPLLVDEKLF
. | TRBJ2-1 | TRBV15 | ATRTSGSYEQF
. | TRBJ1-4 | TRBV7-8 | ASSLVGGQGFGEKLF
. | TRBJ1-2 | TRBV19 | ASRRQTSQSGYT
. | TRBJ2-3 | TRBV2 | ASSGRTGTDTQY
. | TRBJ2-3 | TRBV4-2 | ASSRDSVQDTQY
. | TRBJ2-1 | TRBV28 | ASSSALGSGRRGNEQF
once | TRBJ1-4 | TRBV5-1 | ASSPGTGQRKLF
. | TRBJ1-1 | TRBV15 | ATSRVRQGRTEAF
. | TRBJ2-3 | TRBV6-4 | ASSDHSGGPTDTQY
. | TRBJ2-3 | TRBV7-9 | ASSLGDGGASTDTQY
. | TRBJ1-5 | TRBV6-5 | ASSYTGIDQPQH
few | TRBJ2-5 | TRBV15 | ATSRKQLAGGSSY
. | TRBJ1-2 | TRBV27 | ASSLRGARNYGYT
. | TRBJ1-3 | TRBV6-1 | ASRGQGSGNTIY
. | TRBJ2-1 | TRBV6-5 | ASRWGGDNEQF
few | TRBJ2-1 | TRBV15 | ATSREGLAGLNEQF
. | TRBJ2-7 | TRBV19 | ASSFDRVLDEQY
. | TRBJ2-1 | TRBV5-1 | ASIRDRENEQF
few | TRBJ1-5 | TRBV19 | ASSPPRGSGQPQH
. | TRBJ2-3 | TRBV5-8 | ASSIWTVTDTQY
. | TRBJ2-1 | TRBV7-3 | ASSPLAGVPVNEQF
. | TRBJ1-6 | TRBV27 | ASTFSSGTGGSPLH
. | TRBJ2-3 | TRBV5-1 | ASSLATSGRFGRSTDTQY
. | TRBJ1-5 | TRBV4-2 | ASSQEPQGGNQPQH
. | TRBJ2-1 | TRBV3-1/TRBV3-2 | ASSRASGNEQF
. | TRBJ1-2 | TRBV13 | ASSARQGVDGYT
. | TRBJ2-5 | TRBV18 | ASSPQPQETQY
. | TRBJ2-2 | TRBV5-1 | ASSFGGGNTGELF
. | TRBJ2-2 | TRBV18 | ASSLRDQITGELF